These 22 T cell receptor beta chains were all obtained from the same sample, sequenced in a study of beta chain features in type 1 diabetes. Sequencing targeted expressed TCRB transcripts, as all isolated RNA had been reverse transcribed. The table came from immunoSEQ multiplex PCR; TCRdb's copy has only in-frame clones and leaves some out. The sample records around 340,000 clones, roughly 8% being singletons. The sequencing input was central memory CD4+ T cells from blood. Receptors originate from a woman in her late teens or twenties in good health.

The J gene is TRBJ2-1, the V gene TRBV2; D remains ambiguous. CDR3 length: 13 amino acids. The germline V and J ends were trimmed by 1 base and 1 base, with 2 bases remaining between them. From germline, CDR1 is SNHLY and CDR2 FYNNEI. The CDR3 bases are TGTGCCAGCAGTGAAGAGTCCTACAATGAGCAGTTCTTC. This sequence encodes CASSEESYNEQFF. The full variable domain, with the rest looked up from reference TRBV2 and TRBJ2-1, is EPEVTQTPSHQVTQMGQEVILRCVPISNHLYFYWYRQILGQKVEFLVSFYNNEISEKSEIFDDQFSVERPDGSNFTLKIRSTKLEDSAMYFCASSEESYNEQFFGPGTRLTVL.

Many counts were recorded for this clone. The CDR3 spells CASSVRDLNRYGYTF. The DNA for the CDR3 is TGTGCCAGCAGTGTCCGGGACTTAAACCGTTATGGCTACACCTTC. V is TRBV28 and J is TRBJ1-2; tentative D call: TRBD1 (5 bases). This CDR3 has 15 residues. With 5 bases removed from V and 5 bases from J, the gap between germline ends came to 18 bases. Looked up from germline, CDR1 is MDHEN and CDR2 is SYDVKM.

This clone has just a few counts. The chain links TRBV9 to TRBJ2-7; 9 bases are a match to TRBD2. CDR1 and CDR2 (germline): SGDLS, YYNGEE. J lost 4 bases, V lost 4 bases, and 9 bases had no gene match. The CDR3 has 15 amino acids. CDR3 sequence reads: CASSTLAGAKYEQYF. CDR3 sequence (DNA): TGTGCCAGCAGCACATTAGCGGGAGCTAAGTACGAGCAGTACTTC.

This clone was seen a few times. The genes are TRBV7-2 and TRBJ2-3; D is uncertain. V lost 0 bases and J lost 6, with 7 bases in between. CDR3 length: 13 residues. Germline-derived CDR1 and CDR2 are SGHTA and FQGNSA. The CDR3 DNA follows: TGTGCCAGCAGCTTAGCGGTTTCGGATACGCAGTATTTT. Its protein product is CASSLAVSDTQYF.

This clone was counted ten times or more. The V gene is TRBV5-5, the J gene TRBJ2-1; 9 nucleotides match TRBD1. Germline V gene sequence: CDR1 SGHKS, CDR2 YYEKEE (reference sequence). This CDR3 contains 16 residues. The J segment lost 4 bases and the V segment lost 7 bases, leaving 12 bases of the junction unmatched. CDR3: CASSLVGTGSYNEQFF. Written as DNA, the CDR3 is TGTGCCAGCTCACTGGTGGGGACAGGGTCTTACAATGAGCAGTTCTTC.

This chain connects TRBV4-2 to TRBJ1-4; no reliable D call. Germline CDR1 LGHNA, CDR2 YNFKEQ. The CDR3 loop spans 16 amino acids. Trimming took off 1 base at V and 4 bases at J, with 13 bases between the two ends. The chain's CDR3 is CASSQAKGGVNEKLFF. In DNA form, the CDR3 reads TGTGCCAGCAGCCAAGCGAAGGGAGGTGTTAATGAAAAACTGTTTTTT.

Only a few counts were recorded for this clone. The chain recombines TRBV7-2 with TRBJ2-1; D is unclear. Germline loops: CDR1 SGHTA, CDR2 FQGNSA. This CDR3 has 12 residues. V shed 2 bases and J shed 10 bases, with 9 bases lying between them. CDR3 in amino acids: CASSLFSYEQFF. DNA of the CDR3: TGTGCCAGCAGCTTATTTTCGTACGAGCAGTTCTTC.

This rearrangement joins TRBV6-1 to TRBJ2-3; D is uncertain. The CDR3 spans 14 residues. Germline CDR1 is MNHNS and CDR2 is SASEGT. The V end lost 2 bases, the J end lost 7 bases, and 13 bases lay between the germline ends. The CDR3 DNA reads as TGTGCCAGCAGTGAACTGTCGGGTAGAAATACGCAGTATTTT. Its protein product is CASSELSGRNTQYF.

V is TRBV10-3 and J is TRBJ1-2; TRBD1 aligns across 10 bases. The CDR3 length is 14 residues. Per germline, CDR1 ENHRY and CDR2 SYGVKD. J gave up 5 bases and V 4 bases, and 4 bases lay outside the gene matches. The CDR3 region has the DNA TGTGCCATCAGTGTTTGGGGACAGGGGTATGGCTACACCTTC. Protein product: CAISVWGQGYGYTF.

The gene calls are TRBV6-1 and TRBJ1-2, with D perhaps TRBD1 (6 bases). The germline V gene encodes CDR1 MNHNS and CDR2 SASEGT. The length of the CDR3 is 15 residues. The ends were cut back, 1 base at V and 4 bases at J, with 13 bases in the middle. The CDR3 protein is CASSEVQGQGYGYTF. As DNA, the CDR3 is TGTGCCAGCAGTGAAGTGCAGGGGCAGGGCTATGGCTACACCTTC.

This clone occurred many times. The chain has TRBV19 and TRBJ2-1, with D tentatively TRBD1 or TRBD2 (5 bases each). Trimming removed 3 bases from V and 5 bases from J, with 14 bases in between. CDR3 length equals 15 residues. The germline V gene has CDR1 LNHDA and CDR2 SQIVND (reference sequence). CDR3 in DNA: TGTGCCAGTAGTATGTTTAGGGACCACAACAATGAGCAGTTCTTC. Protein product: CASSMFRDHNNEQFF.

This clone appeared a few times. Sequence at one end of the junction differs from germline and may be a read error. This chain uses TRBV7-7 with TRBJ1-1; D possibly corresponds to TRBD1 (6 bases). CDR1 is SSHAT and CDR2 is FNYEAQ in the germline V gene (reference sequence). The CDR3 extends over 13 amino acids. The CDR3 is CASSLDRTTEAFF. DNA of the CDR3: TGTGCTAGCAGCCTAGACAGGACCACTGAAGCTTTCTTT.

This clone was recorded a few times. The CDR3 coding sequence is TGCAGCGTTGTTGGTAGCCAAGAGACCCAGTACTTC. Protein: CSVVGSQETQYF. This chain links TRBV29-1 with TRBJ2-5, with D hard to call. CDR3 size: 12 residues. V lost 4 bases and J 1 base, leaving 7 bases between the germline ends. Germline values: CDR1 SQVTM, CDR2 ANQGSEA.

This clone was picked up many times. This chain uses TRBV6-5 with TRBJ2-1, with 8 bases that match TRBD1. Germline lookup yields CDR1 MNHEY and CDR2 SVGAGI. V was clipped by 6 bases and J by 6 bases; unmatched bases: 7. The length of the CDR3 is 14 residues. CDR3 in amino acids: CASRRQGASNEQFF. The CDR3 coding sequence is TGTGCCAGCAGGAGGCAGGGGGCTTCCAATGAGCAGTTCTTC.

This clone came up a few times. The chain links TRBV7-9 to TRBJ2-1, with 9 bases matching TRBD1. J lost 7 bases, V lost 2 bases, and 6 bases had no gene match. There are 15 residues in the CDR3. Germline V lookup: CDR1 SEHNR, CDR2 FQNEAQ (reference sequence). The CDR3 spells CASSLRGTGLNEQFF. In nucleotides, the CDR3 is TGTGCCAGCAGCTTACGAGGGACAGGGCTAAATGAGCAGTTCTTC. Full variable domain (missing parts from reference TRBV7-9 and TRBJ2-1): DTGVSQNPRHKITKRGQNVTFRCDPISEHNRLYWYRQTLGQGPEFLTYFQNEAQLEKSRLLSDRFSAERPKGSFSTLEIQRTEQGDSAMYLCASSLRGTGLNEQFFGPGTRLTVL.

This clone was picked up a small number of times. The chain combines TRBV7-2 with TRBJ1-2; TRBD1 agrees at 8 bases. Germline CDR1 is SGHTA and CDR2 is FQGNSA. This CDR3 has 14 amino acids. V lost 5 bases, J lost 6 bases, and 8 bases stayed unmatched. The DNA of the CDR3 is TGTGCCAGCAGCATACAGGGGGTAGGAGATGGCTACACCTTC. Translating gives CASSIQGVGDGYTF.

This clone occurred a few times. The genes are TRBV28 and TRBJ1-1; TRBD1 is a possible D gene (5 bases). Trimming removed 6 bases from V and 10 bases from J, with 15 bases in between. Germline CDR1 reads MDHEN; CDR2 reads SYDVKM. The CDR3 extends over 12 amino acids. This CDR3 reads CASRAVGVGAFF. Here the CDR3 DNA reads TGTGCCAGCAGAGCTGTAGGGGTAGGAGCTTTCTTT.

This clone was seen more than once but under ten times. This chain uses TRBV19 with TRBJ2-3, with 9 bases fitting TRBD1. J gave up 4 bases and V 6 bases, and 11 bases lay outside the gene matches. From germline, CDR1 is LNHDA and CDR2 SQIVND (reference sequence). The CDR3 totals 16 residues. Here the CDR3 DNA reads TGTGCCAGTAGAGGTACCGGGACAGGGAGCGCAGATACGCAGTATTTT. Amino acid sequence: CASRGTGTGSADTQYF.

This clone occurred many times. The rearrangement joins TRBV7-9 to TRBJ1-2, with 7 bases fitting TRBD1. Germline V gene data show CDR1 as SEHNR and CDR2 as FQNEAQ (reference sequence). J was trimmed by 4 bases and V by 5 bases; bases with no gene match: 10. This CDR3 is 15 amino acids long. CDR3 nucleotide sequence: TGTGCCAGCAGCCACACAGGGGTGTTGAGCTATGGCTACACCTTC. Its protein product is CASSHTGVLSYGYTF.

CDR3 bases: TGTGCCAGCAGTGTTTCAGAGGGTTGTTTCTTT. Translation gives CASSVSEGCFF. This chain uses TRBV2 with TRBJ1-1; D is unresolved. V lost 4 bases and J 13 bases, leaving 13 bases between the germline ends. Germline lookup yields CDR1 SNHLY and CDR2 FYNNEI. This CDR3 spans 11 amino acids.

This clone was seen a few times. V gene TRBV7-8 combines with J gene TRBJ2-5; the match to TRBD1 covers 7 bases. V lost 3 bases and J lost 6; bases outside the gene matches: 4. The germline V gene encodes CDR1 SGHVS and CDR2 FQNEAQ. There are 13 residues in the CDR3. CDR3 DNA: TGTGCCAGCAGCTTGCGACAGGGACAGACCCAGTACTTC. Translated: CASSLRQGQTQYF.

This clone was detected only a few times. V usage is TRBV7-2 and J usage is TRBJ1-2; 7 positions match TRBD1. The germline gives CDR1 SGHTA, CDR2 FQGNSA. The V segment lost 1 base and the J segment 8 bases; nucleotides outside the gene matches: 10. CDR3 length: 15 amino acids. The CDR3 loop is CASSLEFTGVWGYTF. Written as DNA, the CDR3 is TGTGCCAGCAGCTTAGAATTCACAGGGGTTTGGGGCTACACCTTC.